A selection of T cell receptor beta chains follows, all from one sample in a study of T cells in Graves' hyperthyroidism and ophthalmopathy. TCRdb re-called the multiplex PCR reads through MiXCR, storing one row per CDR3 protein. The data hold 250,000 to 300,000 distinct CDR3 sequences, with about 14% observed a single time. Sequencing was done on a sample of blood. Source of these receptors: a woman in her twenties or thirties with Graves' hyperthyroidism that later progressed to Graves' ophthalmopathy. Both conserved end residues are part of each CDR3. D genes are given only for firm matches. The size entry is marked missing in some rows and otherwise reads once, few, many or a size class.

>few|TRBV7-8|NA|TRBJ1-4
CASSPGLRLFF
TGTGCCAGCAGCCCCGGACTGCGACTGTTTTTT
>many|TRBV30|TRBD2|TRBJ2-1
CAWRRDSGYNEQFF
TGTGCCTGGAGAAGAGATAGCGGGTACAATGAGCAGTTCTTC
>many|TRBV7-3|NA|TRBJ2-5
CASSLIGSQETQYF
TGTGCCAGCAGCTTAATTGGCTCCCAAGAGACCCAGTACTTC
>few|TRBV24-1|NA|TRBJ2-1
CATSDALVTGEQFF
TGTGCCACCAGTGATGCGCTTGTTACCGGTGAGCAGTTCTTC
>many|TRBV7-2|NA|TRBJ2-7
CASSPVGQFYEQYF
TGTGCCAGCAGCCCAGTGGGGCAGTTCTACGAGCAGTACTTC
>many|TRBV5-1|NA|TRBJ2-7
CASRSGTPYEQYF
TGCGCCAGCAGATCCGGGACTCCCTACGAGCAGTACTTC
>many|TRBV6-1|TRBD1|TRBJ1-2
CASSYKVGQGAGYTF
TGTGCCAGCAGTTACAAAGTCGGACAGGGGGCCGGCTACACCTTC
>NA|TRBV7-9|NA|TRBJ1-1
CASSFRGITEAFF
TGTGCCAGCAGCTTCCGGGGGATAACTGAAGCTTTCTTT
>many|TRBV5-6|NA|TRBJ1-1
CASSFWTATSFTEAFF
TGTGCCAGCAGCTTCTGGACAGCTACGTCATTTACAGAAGCTTTCTTT
>NA|TRBV2|NA|TRBJ1-2
CASSVQVDYGYTF
TGTGCCAGCAGTGTCCAGGTGGACTATGGCTACACCTTC
>NA|TRBV7-6|NA|TRBJ2-7
CASSQGPLEQYF
TGTGCCAGCAGCCAGGGTCCTCTGGAGCAGTACTTC
>many|TRBV6-2/TRBV6-3|NA|TRBJ1-2
CASSYLTDYGYTF
TGTGCCAGCAGTTACCTGACAGACTATGGCTACACCTTC
>NA|TRBV7-4|NA|TRBJ1-4
CASSFKPYSGATNEKLFF
TGTGCCAGCAGCTTCAAGCCTTATTCGGGGGCAACTAATGAAAAACTGTTTTTT
>many|TRBV7-9|NA|TRBJ2-1
CASSFGEAVNEQFF
TGTGCCAGCAGCTTTGGGGAGGCCGTGAATGAGCAGTTCTTC
>many|TRBV27|NA|TRBJ2-1
CASSPTRGGSPHNEQFF
TGTGCCAGCAGTCCAACCCGCGGAGGGAGTCCCCACAATGAGCAGTTCTTC
>many|TRBV7-9|NA|TRBJ2-1
CASSGGPGVDEQFF
TGTGCCAGCAGCGGAGGACCCGGCGTGGATGAGCAGTTCTTC
>NA|TRBV20-1|TRBD2|TRBJ2-3
CSARRSGRSTDTQYF
TGCAGTGCTAGAAGGAGCGGGAGGTCCACAGATACGCAGTATTTT
>many|TRBV28|NA|TRBJ1-5
CASSRQAYQPQHF
TGTGCCAGCAGTAGACAGGCGTATCAGCCCCAGCATTTT
>many|TRBV28|NA|TRBJ2-1
CASHSNRGGDNEQFF
TGTGCCAGCCACTCCAACCGAGGGGGTGACAATGAGCAGTTCTTC
>once|TRBV13|NA|TRBJ2-7
CASSWNSNEQYF
TGTGCCAGCAGCTGGAACTCTAACGAGCAGTACTTC
>many|TRBV2|TRBD1|TRBJ1-5
CASREGQGNQPQHF
TGTGCCAGCAGGGAGGGACAGGGCAATCAGCCCCAGCATTTT
>NA|TRBV6-2/TRBV6-3|TRBD1|TRBJ1-3
CASSSTGEAGNTIYF
TGTGCCAGCAGCAGTACAGGGGAGGCTGGAAACACCATATATTTT
>many|TRBV5-4|TRBD1|TRBJ2-3
CASSFQGVSTDTQYF
TGTGCCAGCAGCTTCCAGGGGGTGAGCACAGATACGCAGTATTTT
>NA|TRBV18|NA|TRBJ1-4
CASSTLQGSDSTNEKLFF
TGTGCCAGCTCTACCCTCCAGGGGTCAGACTCCACTAATGAAAAACTGTTTTTT
>many|TRBV11-3|NA|TRBJ2-1
CASSEGDEQFF
TGTGCCAGCAGCGAGGGGGATGAGCAGTTCTTC
>many|TRBV28|NA|TRBJ2-1
CASSLSDRPEQFF
TGTGCCAGCAGTTTATCCGACAGGCCTGAGCAGTTCTTC
>NA|TRBV9|NA|TRBJ1-2
CASSEGYNYGYTF
TGTGCCAGCAGCGAAGGATATAACTATGGCTACACCTTC
>many|TRBV3-1|TRBD1|TRBJ2-5
CASGTAETQYF
TGTGCCTCTGGGACAGCTGAGACCCAGTACTTC
>many|TRBV20-1|NA|TRBJ2-3
CSARFRGALLDTQYF
TGCAGTGCTAGATTCCGGGGGGCCTTGTTGGATACGCAGTATTTT
>many|TRBV15|NA|TRBJ2-2
CATGALKGTGELFF
TGTGCCACGGGGGCCCTTAAGGGGACCGGGGAGCTGTTTTTT